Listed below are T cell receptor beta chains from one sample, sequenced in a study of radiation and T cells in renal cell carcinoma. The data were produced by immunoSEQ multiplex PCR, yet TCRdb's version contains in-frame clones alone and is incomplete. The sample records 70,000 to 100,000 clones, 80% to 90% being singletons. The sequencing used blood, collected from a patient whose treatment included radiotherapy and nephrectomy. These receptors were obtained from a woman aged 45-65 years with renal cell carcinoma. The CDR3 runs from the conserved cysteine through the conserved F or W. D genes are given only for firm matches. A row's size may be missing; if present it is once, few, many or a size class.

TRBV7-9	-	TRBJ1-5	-	CASSGVGESNQPQHF	TGTGCCAGCAGCGGGGTCGGCGAGAGCAATCAGCCCCAGCATTTT
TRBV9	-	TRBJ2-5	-	CASSVAEGRETQYF	TGTGCCAGCAGCGTAGCTGAGGGTAGAGAGACCCAGTACTTC
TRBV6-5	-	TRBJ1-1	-	CASSYYSRWANTEAFF	TGTGCCAGCAGTTATTACTCCAGGTGGGCGAACACTGAAGCTTTCTTT
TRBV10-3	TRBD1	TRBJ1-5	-	CATQGARGNQPQHF	TGTGCCACGCAGGGGGCTCGGGGCAATCAGCCCCAGCATTTT
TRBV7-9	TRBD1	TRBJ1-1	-	CASSQDRVRNTEAFF	TGTGCCAGCAGCCAAGACAGGGTTAGAAACACTGAAGCTTTCTTT
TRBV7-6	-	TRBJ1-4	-	CASSGYATNEKLFF	TGTGCCAGCAGCGGCTATGCAACTAATGAAAAACTGTTTTTT
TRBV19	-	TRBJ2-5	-	CASSNRVQETQYF	TGTGCCAGTAGTAACAGGGTTCAAGAGACCCAGTACTTC
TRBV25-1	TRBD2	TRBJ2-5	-	CASRGKLAEKETQYF	TGTGCCAGCAGAGGGAAACTAGCGGAAAAAGAGACCCAGTACTTC
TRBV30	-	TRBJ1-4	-	CAWGGGEKLFF	TGTGCCTGGGGCGGGGGCGAAAAACTGTTTTTT
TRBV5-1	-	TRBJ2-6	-	CASSLVQASGANVLTF	TGCGCCAGCAGCTTGGTACAGGCCTCTGGGGCCAACGTCCTGACTTTC
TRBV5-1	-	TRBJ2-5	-	CASSEGGRKEETQYF	TGCGCCAGCAGCGAGGGAGGCAGGAAGGAAGAGACCCAGTACTTC
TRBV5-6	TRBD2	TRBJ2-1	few	CASRRTSGGGQFF	TGTGCCAGCAGGCGGACTAGCGGCGGCGGGCAGTTCTTC
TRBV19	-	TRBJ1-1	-	CASTRTVNTEAFF	TGTGCCAGTACCCGGACAGTCAACACTGAAGCTTTCTTT
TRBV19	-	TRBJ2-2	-	CASSIVPRGAGELFF	TGTGCCAGTAGTATAGTTCCCAGGGGCGCCGGGGAGCTGTTTTTT
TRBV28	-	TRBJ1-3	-	CASRALSGNTIYF	TGTGCCAGCAGAGCCCTCTCTGGAAACACCATATATTTT
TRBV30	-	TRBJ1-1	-	CAWNRRWENTEAFF	TGTGCCTGGAACCGACGGTGGGAGAACACTGAAGCTTTCTTT
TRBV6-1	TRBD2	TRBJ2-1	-	CAVRGRVYNEQFF	TGTGCCGTGCGCGGGAGGGTGTACAATGAGCAGTTCTTC
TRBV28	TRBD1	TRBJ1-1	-	CASSGRQGARGLNTEAFF	TGTGCCAGCAGTGGCCGGCAGGGGGCGCGGGGCTTGAACACTGAAGCTTTCTTT
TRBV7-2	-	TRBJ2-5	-	CASSLEKTQYF	TGTGCCAGCAGCCTTGAAAAGACCCAGTACTTC
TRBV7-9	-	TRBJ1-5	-	CASSLEGWDSNQPQHF	TGTGCCAGCAGCTTAGAGGGCTGGGACAGCAATCAGCCCCAGCATTTT